This is a list of T cell receptor beta chains from one sample in a study of cytomegalovirus exposure and HLA in healthy donors. Profiling relied on immunoSEQ multiplex PCR, and the TCRdb table lists in-frame clones only, not all of them. The sample holds approximately 110,000 clones. The sequenced sample was PBMCs. The receptors derive from a man aged 35 to 55 in good health and CMV-seropositive. The CDR3 runs from the conserved cysteine through the conserved F or W. D genes are given only for firm matches. Rows may omit the clone size; those that give it use once, few, many or a size class.

>TRBV9|NA|TRBD1|TRBJ2-7
CASSVGVGQGDYEQYF
TGTGCCAGCAGCGTAGGGGTCGGGCAGGGGGACTACGAGCAGTACTTC
>TRBV18|NA|TRBD2|TRBJ2-1
CASSPWASGIGEQFF
TGTGCCAGCTCACCATGGGCTAGCGGGATAGGTGAGCAGTTCTTC
>TRBV28|NA|TRBD1|TRBJ2-1
CASSLEFGQGSDNEQFF
TGTGCCAGCAGTTTAGAATTCGGACAGGGAAGCGACAATGAGCAGTTCTTC
>TRBV6-6|NA|NA|TRBJ2-1
CASRKESPYNEQFF
TGTGCCAGCCGAAAGGAGTCCCCCTACAATGAGCAGTTCTTC
>TRBV10-3|NA|NA|TRBJ2-7
CAISSSYEQYF
TGTGCCATCAGCAGCTCCTACGAGCAGTACTTC
>TRBV14|NA|NA|TRBJ2-2
CASSPSTGGTGELFF
TGTGCCAGCAGCCCCTCGACTGGGGGGACCGGGGAGCTGTTTTTT
>TRBV2|NA|TRBD1|TRBJ1-5
CASSTGQVLGEPQHF
TGTGCCAGCAGCACGGGACAGGTACTCGGAGAGCCCCAGCATTTT
>TRBV5-1|NA|TRBD2|TRBJ2-1
CASSLGLAARSSYNEQFF
TGCGCCAGCAGCTTAGGGCTAGCGGCACGTAGCTCCTACAATGAGCAGTTCTTC
>TRBV6-1|NA|TRBD2|TRBJ2-1
CASIPLAGRYNEQFF
TGTGCCAGCATTCCACTAGCGGGAAGGTACAATGAGCAGTTCTTC
>TRBV2|NA|TRBD2|TRBJ2-7
CASSARLASEQYF
TGTGCCAGCAGTGCCCGACTAGCGAGCGAGCAGTACTTC
>TRBV30|NA|TRBD1|TRBJ2-5
CAWRGQGVWKGQYF
TGTGCCTGGAGAGGACAGGGGGTATGGAAAGGCCAGTACTTC
>TRBV4-2|NA|TRBD1|TRBJ1-5
CASRATGGGSQPQHF
TGTGCCAGCAGAGCTACAGGGGGCGGGAGTCAGCCCCAGCATTTT
>TRBV4-3|NA|TRBD1|TRBJ2-7
CASSQLGDSSYEQYF
TGCGCCAGCAGCCAACTGGGGGACAGCTCCTACGAGCAGTACTTC
>TRBV5-1|NA|TRBD1|TRBJ2-7
CASSWDSSYEQYF
TGCGCCAGCAGCTGGGACAGTTCCTACGAGCAGTACTTC
>TRBV11-3|NA|TRBD2|TRBJ2-5
CASSSSGGYQETQYF
TGTGCCAGCAGCTCTAGCGGGGGGTACCAAGAGACCCAGTACTTC
>TRBV28|large|TRBD1|TRBJ1-1
CASSGLDRVSTEAFF
TGTGCCAGCAGTGGTCTAGACAGGGTAAGCACTGAAGCTTTCTTT
>TRBV14|NA|NA|TRBJ2-2
CASREAGLNTGELFF
TGTGCCAGCAGGGAAGCGGGCTTAAACACCGGGGAGCTGTTTTTT
>TRBV6-5|NA|NA|TRBJ2-3
CASSLAKQVLDTQYF
TGTGCCAGCAGCCTCGCCAAGCAGGTTTTGGATACGCAGTATTTT
>TRBV25-1|NA|TRBD2|TRBJ2-7
CASRGGEQYF
TGTGCCAGCAGGGGGGGGGAGCAGTACTTC
>TRBV10-1|NA|NA|TRBJ2-7
CASSESRGAYEQYF
TGCGCCAGCAGTGAGTCTAGGGGCGCCTACGAGCAGTACTTC
>TRBV4-3|NA|TRBD2|TRBJ2-1
CASRKWTSGTNEQFF
TGCGCCAGCAGGAAGTGGACTAGCGGGACCAATGAGCAGTTCTTC
>TRBV4-1|NA|NA|TRBJ2-2
CASSQEAATGELFF
TGCGCCAGCAGCCAAGAGGCCGCTACCGGGGAGCTGTTTTTT
>TRBV7-9|NA|TRBD1|TRBJ1-1
CASSLRSLDRGRPNTEAFF
TGTGCCAGCAGCTTACGGTCTTTGGACAGGGGGAGGCCGAACACTGAAGCTTTCTTT
>TRBV14|NA|NA|TRBJ2-7
CASSQGGGAFYEQYF
TGTGCCAGCAGCCAAGGTGGGGGGGCATTCTACGAGCAGTACTTC
>TRBV28|NA|TRBD2|TRBJ2-4
CASSFGGAKNIQYF
TGTGCCAGCAGTTTCGGGGGGGCTAAAAACATTCAGTACTTC
>TRBV6-6|NA|TRBD2|TRBJ2-3
CAILSSGRGTDTQYF
TGTGCCATCCTATCAAGCGGGAGGGGGACAGATACGCAGTATTTT
>TRBV9|NA|TRBD2|TRBJ2-1
CASSVGLAGYNEQFF
TGTGCCAGCAGCGTAGGGCTAGCGGGCTACAATGAGCAGTTCTTC
>TRBV6-4|NA|TRBD1|TRBJ2-6
CASSGGGTGANVLTF
TGTGCCAGCAGTGGAGGGGGCACAGGGGCCAACGTCCTGACTTTC
>TRBV10-3|NA|TRBD2|TRBJ2-3
CAIRVTSGGSTDTQYF
TGTGCCATCAGGGTGACTAGCGGGGGAAGCACAGATACGCAGTATTTT
>TRBV5-4|NA|TRBD2|TRBJ2-2
CASSLMGGSAGELFF
TGTGCCAGCAGCTTGATGGGCGGGAGTGCCGGGGAGCTGTTTTTT
>TRBV18|NA|NA|TRBJ1-1
CASSPNSGNTEAFF
TGTGCCAGCTCACCAAATTCGGGGAACACTGAAGCTTTCTTT
>TRBV28|NA|NA|TRBJ1-1
CASSPGLAYTEAFF
TGTGCCAGCAGTCCAGGGTTGGCGTACACTGAAGCTTTCTTT
>TRBV7-8|NA|TRBD2|TRBJ2-7
CASTPGGSSDEQYF
TGTGCCAGCACCCCCGGCGGGAGTTCGGACGAGCAGTACTTC